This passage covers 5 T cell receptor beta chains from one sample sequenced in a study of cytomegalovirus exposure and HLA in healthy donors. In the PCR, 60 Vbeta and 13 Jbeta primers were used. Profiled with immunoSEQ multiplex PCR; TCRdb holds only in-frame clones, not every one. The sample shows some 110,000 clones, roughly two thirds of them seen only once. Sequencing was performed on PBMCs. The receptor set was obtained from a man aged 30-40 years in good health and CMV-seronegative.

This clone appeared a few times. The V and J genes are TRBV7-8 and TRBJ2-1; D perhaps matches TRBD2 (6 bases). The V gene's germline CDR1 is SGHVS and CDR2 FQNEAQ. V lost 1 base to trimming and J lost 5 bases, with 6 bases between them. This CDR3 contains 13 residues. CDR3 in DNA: TGTGCCAGCAGCTTAGGGACTAACAATGAGCAGTTCTTC. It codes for CASSLGTNNEQFF. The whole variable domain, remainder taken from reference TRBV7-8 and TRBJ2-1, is GAGVSQSPRYKVAKRGQDVALRCDPISGHVSLFWYQQALGQGPEFLTYFQNEAQLDKSGLPSDRFFAERPEGSVSTLKIQRTQQEDSAVYLCASSLGTNNEQFFGPGTRLTVL.

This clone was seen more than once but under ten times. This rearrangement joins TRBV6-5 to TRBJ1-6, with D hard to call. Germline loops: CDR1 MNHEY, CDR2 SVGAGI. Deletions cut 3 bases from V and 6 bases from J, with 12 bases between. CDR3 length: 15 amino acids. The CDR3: CASSYGQRFNSPLHF. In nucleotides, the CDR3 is TGTGCCAGCAGTTATGGCCAGCGCTTTAATTCACCCCTCCACTTT.

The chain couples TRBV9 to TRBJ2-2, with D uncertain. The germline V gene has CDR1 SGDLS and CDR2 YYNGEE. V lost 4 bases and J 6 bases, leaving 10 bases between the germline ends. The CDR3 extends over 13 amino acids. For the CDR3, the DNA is TGTGCCAGCAGCTCAACTACCGCCGGGGAGCTGTTTTTT. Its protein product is CASSSTTAGELFF. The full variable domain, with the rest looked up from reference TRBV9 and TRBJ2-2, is DSGVTQTPKHLITATGQRVTLRCSPRSGDLSVYWYQQSLDQGLQFLIQYYNGEERAKGNILERFSAQQFPDLHSELNLSSLELGDSALYFCASSSTTAGELFFGEGSRLTVL.

As DNA, the CDR3 is TGCGCCAGCAGCCAAGATAGCGGGCCCACAGATACGCAGTATTTT. This sequence encodes CASSQDSGPTDTQYF. The rearrangement uses TRBV4-3 and TRBJ2-3; TRBD2 matches 7 bases. This CDR3 has 15 amino acids. Trimming removed 0 bases from V and 2 bases from J; junction bases left unmatched: 2. Germline V gene sequence: CDR1 LGHNA, CDR2 YSLEER.

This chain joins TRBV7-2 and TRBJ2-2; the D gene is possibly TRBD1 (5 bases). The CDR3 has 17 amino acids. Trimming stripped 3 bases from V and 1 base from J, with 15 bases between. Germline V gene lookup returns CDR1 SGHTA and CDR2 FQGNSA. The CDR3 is CASSFIVRTKNTGELFF. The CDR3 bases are TGTGCCAGCAGCTTCATCGTTAGGACAAAGAACACCGGGGAGCTGTTTTTT.